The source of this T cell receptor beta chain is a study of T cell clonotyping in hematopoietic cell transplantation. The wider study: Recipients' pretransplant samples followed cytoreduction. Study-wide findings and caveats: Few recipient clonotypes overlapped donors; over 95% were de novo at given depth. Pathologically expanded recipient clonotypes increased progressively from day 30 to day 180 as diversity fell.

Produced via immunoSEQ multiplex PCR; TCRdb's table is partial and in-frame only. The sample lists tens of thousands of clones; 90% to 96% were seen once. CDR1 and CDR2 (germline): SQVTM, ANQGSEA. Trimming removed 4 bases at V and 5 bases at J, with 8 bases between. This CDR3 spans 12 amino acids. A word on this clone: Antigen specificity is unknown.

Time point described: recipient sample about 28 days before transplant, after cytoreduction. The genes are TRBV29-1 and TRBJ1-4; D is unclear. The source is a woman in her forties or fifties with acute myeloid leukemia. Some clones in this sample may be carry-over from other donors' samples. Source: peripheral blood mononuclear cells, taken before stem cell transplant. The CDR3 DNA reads TGCAGCGTTGCTAGGGCGAATGAAAAACTGTTTTTT. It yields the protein CSVARANEKLFF.